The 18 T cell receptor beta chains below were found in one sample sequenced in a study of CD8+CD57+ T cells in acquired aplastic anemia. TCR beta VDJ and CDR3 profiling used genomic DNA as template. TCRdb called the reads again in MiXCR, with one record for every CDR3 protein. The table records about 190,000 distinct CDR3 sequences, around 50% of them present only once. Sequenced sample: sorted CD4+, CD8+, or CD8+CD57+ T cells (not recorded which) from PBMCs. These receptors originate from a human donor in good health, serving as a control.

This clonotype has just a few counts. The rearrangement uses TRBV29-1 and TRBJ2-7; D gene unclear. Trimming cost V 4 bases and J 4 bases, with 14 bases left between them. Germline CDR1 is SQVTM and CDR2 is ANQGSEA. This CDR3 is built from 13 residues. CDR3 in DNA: TGCAGCGTTGTAGTCAGACAAGGGTACGAGCAGTACTTC. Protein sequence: CSVVVRQGYEQYF.

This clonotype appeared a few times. CDR3: CASSSSGGYLSNEQFF. In nucleotides, the CDR3 is TGTGCCAGCTCATCTAGCGGGGGTTACCTCTCCAATGAGCAGTTCTTC. The V gene is TRBV9, the J gene TRBJ2-1; 10 bases fit TRBD2. This CDR3 has 16 residues. Germline CDR1 SGDLS, CDR2 YYNGEE. The V segment lost 7 bases and the J segment 6 bases; nucleotides outside the gene matches: 13.

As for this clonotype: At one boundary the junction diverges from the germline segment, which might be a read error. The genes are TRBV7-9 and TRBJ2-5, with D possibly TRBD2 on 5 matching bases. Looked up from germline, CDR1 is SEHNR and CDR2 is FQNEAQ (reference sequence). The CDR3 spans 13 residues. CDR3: CASSQEGAKTQYF. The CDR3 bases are TGCGCCAGCAGCCAAGAGGGAGCAAAGACCCAGTACTTC.

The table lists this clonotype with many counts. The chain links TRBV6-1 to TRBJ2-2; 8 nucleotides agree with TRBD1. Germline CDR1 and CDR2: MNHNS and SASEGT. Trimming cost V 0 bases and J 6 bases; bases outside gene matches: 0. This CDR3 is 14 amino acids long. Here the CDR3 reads CASSEARGPGELFF. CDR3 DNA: TGTGCCAGCAGTGAAGCCAGGGGGCCCGGGGAGCTGTTTTTT.

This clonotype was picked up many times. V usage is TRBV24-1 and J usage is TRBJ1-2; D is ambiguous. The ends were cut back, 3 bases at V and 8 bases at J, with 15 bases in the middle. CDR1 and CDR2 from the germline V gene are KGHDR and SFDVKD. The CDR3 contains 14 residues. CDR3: CATSDPMTPGGYTF. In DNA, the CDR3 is TGTGCCACCAGTGATCCCATGACCCCGGGAGGCTACACCTTC.

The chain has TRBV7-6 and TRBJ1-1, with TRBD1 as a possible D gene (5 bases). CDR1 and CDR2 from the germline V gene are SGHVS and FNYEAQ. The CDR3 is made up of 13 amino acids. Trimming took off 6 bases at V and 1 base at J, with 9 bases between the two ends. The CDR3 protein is CASRVTANTEAFF. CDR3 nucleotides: TGTGCCAGCAGAGTGACAGCGAACACTGAAGCTTTCTTT.

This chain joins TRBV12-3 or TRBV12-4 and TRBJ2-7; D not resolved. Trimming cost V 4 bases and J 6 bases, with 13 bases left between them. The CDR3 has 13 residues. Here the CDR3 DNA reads TGTGCCAGCAGTTCTAGACCTCGGATCGAGCAGTACTTC. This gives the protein CASSSRPRIEQYF.

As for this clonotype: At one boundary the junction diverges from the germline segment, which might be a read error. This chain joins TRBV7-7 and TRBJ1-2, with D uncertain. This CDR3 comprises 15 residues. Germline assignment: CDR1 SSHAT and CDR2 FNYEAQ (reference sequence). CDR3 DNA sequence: TGTGCTAGCAGCTTTTTGCCAGCCTTGGGCTATGGCTACACCTTC. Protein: CASSFLPALGYGYTF.

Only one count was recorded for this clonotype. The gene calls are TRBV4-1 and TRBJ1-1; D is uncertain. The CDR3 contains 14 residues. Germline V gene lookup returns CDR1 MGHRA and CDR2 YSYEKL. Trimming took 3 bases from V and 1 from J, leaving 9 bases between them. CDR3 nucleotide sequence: TGCGCCAGCAGCCATCACCCCTCGAACACTGAAGCTTTCTTT. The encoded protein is CASSHHPSNTEAFF.

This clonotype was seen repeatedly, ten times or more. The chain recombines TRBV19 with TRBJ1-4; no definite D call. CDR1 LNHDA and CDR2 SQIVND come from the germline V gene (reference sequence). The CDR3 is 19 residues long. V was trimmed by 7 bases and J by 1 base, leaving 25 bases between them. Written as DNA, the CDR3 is TGTGCCAGTACACGAGTCCCCGGGCACAGAAAAGGAACTAATGAAAAACTGTTTTTT. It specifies CASTRVPGHRKGTNEKLFF.

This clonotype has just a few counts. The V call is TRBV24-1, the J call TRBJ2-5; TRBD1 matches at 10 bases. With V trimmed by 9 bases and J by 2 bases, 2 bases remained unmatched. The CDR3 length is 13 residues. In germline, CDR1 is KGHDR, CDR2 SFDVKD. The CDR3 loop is CATSDRGQETQYF. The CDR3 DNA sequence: TGTGCCACCTCGGACAGGGGGCAAGAGACCCAGTACTTC.

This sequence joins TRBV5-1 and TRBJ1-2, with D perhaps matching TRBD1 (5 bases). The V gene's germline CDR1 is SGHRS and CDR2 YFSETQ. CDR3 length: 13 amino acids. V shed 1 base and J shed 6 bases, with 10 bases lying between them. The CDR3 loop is CASSLTGADGYTF. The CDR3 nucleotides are TGCGCCAGCAGCTTGACAGGAGCGGATGGCTACACCTTC.

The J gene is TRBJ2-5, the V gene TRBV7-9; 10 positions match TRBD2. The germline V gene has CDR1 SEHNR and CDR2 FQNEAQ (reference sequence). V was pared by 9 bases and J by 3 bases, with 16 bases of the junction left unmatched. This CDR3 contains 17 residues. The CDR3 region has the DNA TGTGCCAGTCGACTCTTTCCCAGCGGGAGGGCCAAAGAGACCCAGTACTTC. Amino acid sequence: CASRLFPSGRAKETQYF.

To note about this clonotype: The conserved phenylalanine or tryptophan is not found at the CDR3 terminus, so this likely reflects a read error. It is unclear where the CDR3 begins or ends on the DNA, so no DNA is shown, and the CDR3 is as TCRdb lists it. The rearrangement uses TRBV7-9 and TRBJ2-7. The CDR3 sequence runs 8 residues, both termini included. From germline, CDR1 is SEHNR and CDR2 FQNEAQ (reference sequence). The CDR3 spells CASSPLTL.

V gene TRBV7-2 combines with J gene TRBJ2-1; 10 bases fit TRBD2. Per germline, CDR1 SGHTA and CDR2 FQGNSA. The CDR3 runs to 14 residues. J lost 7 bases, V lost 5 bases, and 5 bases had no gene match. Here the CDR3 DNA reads TGTGCCAGCAGCACCGGACTAGCGGTGAATGAGCAGTTCTTC. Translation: CASSTGLAVNEQFF.

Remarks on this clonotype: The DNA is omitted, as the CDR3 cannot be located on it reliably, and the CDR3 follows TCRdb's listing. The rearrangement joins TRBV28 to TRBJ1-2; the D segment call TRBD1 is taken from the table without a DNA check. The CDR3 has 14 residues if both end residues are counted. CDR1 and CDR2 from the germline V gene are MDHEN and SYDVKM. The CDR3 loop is CAGCGQKNNYGCTF.

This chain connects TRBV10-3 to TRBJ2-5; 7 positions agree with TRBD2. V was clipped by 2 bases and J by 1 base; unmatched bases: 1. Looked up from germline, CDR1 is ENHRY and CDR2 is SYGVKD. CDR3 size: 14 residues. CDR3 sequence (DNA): TGTGCCATCAGTGAGGGCGGGGGCCAAGAGACCCAGTACTTC. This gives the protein CAISEGGGQETQYF.

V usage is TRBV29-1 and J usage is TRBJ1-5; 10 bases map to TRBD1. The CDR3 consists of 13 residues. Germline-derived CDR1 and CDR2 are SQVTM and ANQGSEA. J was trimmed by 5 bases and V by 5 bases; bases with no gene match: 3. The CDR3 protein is CSVKTGGYQPQHF. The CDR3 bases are TGCAGCGTTAAGACAGGGGGCTATCAGCCCCAGCATTTT. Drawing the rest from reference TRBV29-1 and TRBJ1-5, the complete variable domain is SAVISQKPSRDICQRGTSLTIQCQVDSQVTMMFWYRQQPGQSLTLIATANQGSEATYESGFVIDKFPISRPNLTFSTLTVSNMSPEDSSIYLCSVKTGGYQPQHFGDGTRLSIL.